This T cell receptor beta chain derives from a study of cytomegalovirus exposure and HLA in healthy donors. Overall study context: An early data release held 80 million or so unique TCRs from HLA-typed donors.

The study's findings and limits: According to an earlier analysis, most TCR beta V segments yielded productive rearrangements about 87% or about 30% of the time.

Turning to this clone: Its antigen is not identified.

With 60 Vbeta and 13 Jbeta primers, the PCR was carried out. Authors' analysis steps: In a later analysis, the count reached some 83 million unique TCR beta chains, with about 11 million shared. Libraries were prepared by immunoSEQ multiplex PCR; TCRdb keeps only in-frame clonotypes and omits some of them. That table furnishes V, J and clone size, whereas the DNA furnished D and trimming. This table lists 90,000 to 100,000 clones. Germline V CDR1 and CDR2: SGHTA, FQGNSA. V lost 5 bases and J lost 5, with 10 bases in between. The CDR3 runs to 13 residues. The sequenced material came from PBMCs. This chain joins TRBV7-2 and TRBJ1-5, with D tentatively TRBD1 (6 bases). The clonotype was recovered from a woman aged 25-40 years in good health and CMV-seronegative. Here the CDR3 DNA reads TGTGCCAGCAGCCAGGGGATGGATCAGCCCCAGCATTTT. Its protein product is CASSQGMDQPQHF.